Listed below are T cell receptor beta chains from one sample, sequenced in a study of OX40 agonist ivuxolimab in advanced cancers. Profiled with immunoSEQ multiplex PCR; TCRdb holds only in-frame clones, not every one. Seen here are fewer than 60,000 clones, about 88% observed once, and the top ten hold 0.76%. The specimen comprised CD4+ or CD8+ T cells sorted from blood, sampled in a trial of the OX40 agonist ivuxolimab. These receptors were collected from an adult with an advanced solid tumor such as melanoma, head and neck, liver or kidney cancer. The CDR3 runs from the conserved cysteine through the conserved F or W. Fields, in order: clone size, V gene, D gene, J gene, CDR3 protein, CDR3 DNA. D genes are given only for firm matches. The listing skips clone size in some rows; elsewhere it reads once, few, many or a size class.

clone_size: NA
v_call: TRBV27
d_call: TRBD1
j_call: TRBJ2-1
cdr3_aa: CASSLRQGGGGEQFF
cdr3_nt: TGTGCCAGCAGTTTAAGACAGGGGGGCGGGGGTGAGCAGTTCTTC

clone_size: NA
v_call: TRBV6-5
d_call: TRBD2
j_call: TRBJ2-7
cdr3_aa: CASSSLAGGGYEQYF
cdr3_nt: TGTGCCAGCAGTTCCTTAGCGGGAGGGGGATACGAGCAGTACTTC

clone_size: NA
v_call: TRBV14
d_call: TRBD2
j_call: TRBJ2-1
cdr3_aa: CASSQGSSGRADEQFF
cdr3_nt: TGTGCCAGCAGCCAAGGGTCTAGCGGGAGGGCTGATGAGCAGTTCTTC

clone_size: NA
v_call: TRBV29-1
d_call: TRBD1
j_call: TRBJ1-2
cdr3_aa: CSVAESRQGLNYGYTF
cdr3_nt: TGCAGCGTTGCCGAATCGAGACAGGGGCTAAACTATGGCTACACCTTC

clone_size: NA
v_call: TRBV10-3
d_call: NA
j_call: TRBJ2-3
cdr3_aa: CAASTRASTDTQYF
cdr3_nt: TGTGCCGCCAGCACGAGGGCCAGCACAGATACGCAGTATTTT

clone_size: NA
v_call: TRBV6-5
d_call: NA
j_call: TRBJ2-4
cdr3_aa: CASPRGIQYF
cdr3_nt: TGTGCCAGCCCCCGGGGCATTCAGTACTTC

clone_size: once
v_call: TRBV7-2
d_call: NA
j_call: TRBJ1-2
cdr3_aa: CASRGNREHGYTF
cdr3_nt: TGTGCCAGCAGGGGTAACAGGGAACATGGCTACACCTTC

clone_size: NA
v_call: TRBV7-7
d_call: NA
j_call: TRBJ2-7
cdr3_aa: CASSLGVGISYEQYF
cdr3_nt: TGTGCTAGCAGCCTAGGGGTAGGGATTTCCTACGAGCAGTACTTC

clone_size: NA
v_call: TRBV18
d_call: TRBD1
j_call: TRBJ1-1
cdr3_aa: CASSVQGTNTEAFF
cdr3_nt: TGTGCCAGCTCAGTACAGGGGACTAACACTGAAGCTTTCTTT

clone_size: NA
v_call: TRBV15
d_call: TRBD2
j_call: TRBJ2-7
cdr3_aa: CATSSSGNYEQYF
cdr3_nt: TGTGCCACCAGCAGTAGCGGGAACTACGAGCAGTACTTC

clone_size: NA
v_call: TRBV7-8
d_call: NA
j_call: TRBJ2-1
cdr3_aa: CASSWGRPAYNEQFF
cdr3_nt: TGTGCCAGCAGCTGGGGTCGCCCAGCCTACAATGAGCAGTTCTTC

clone_size: NA
v_call: TRBV4-1
d_call: TRBD1
j_call: TRBJ2-3
cdr3_aa: CASSRAWTGDFADTQYF
cdr3_nt: TGCGCCAGCAGCCGCGCCTGGACAGGGGATTTTGCAGATACGCAGTATTTT

clone_size: NA
v_call: TRBV28
d_call: TRBD2
j_call: TRBJ2-5
cdr3_aa: CAARGTRRETQYF
cdr3_nt: TGTGCCGCTAGGGGGACTAGACGAGAGACCCAGTACTTC

clone_size: NA
v_call: TRBV4-2
d_call: TRBD1
j_call: TRBJ1-4
cdr3_aa: CASRQDRVEKLFF
cdr3_nt: TGTGCCAGCAGACAGGACAGGGTGGAAAAACTGTTTTTT

clone_size: NA
v_call: TRBV6-6
d_call: TRBD2
j_call: TRBJ2-5
cdr3_aa: CASQREGYETQYF
cdr3_nt: TGTGCCAGTCAGCGGGAGGGCTATGAGACCCAGTACTTC

clone_size: NA
v_call: TRBV21-1
d_call: NA
j_call: TRBJ1-2
cdr3_aa: CARSWGKWEYGYTF
cdr3_nt: TGTGCCCGGAGTTGGGGGAAGTGGGAATATGGCTACACCTTC

clone_size: NA
v_call: TRBV7-6
d_call: TRBD2
j_call: TRBJ2-1
cdr3_aa: CASSPRTSGSFHNEQFF
cdr3_nt: TGTGCCAGCAGCCCGAGGACTAGCGGGAGCTTTCACAATGAGCAGTTCTTC

clone_size: NA
v_call: TRBV5-1
d_call: NA
j_call: TRBJ1-5
cdr3_aa: CASSFYGGDGQPQHF
cdr3_nt: TGCGCCAGCAGCTTTTATGGAGGGGATGGTCAGCCCCAGCATTTT

clone_size: NA
v_call: TRBV30
d_call: NA
j_call: TRBJ2-3
cdr3_aa: CAWSGVNPYTDTQYF
cdr3_nt: TGTGCCTGGAGTGGGGTTAACCCTTACACAGATACGCAGTATTTT

clone_size: NA
v_call: TRBV19
d_call: NA
j_call: TRBJ2-3
cdr3_aa: CASSAFAGIRTDTQYF
cdr3_nt: TGTGCCAGTAGTGCTTTTGCGGGAATCCGCACAGATACGCAGTATTTT

clone_size: NA
v_call: TRBV7-2
d_call: NA
j_call: TRBJ1-3
cdr3_aa: CASSSSSGNTIYF
cdr3_nt: TGTGCCAGCAGCTCGAGCTCTGGAAACACCATATATTTT

clone_size: NA
v_call: TRBV7-2
d_call: NA
j_call: TRBJ1-2
cdr3_aa: CASSLGQGSYGYTF
cdr3_nt: TGTGCCAGCAGCTTAGGGCAGGGTAGCTATGGCTACACCTTC

clone_size: few
v_call: TRBV28
d_call: NA
j_call: TRBJ2-7
cdr3_aa: CASIGHTYEQYF
cdr3_nt: TGTGCCAGCATAGGACATACCTACGAGCAGTACTTC

clone_size: NA
v_call: TRBV19
d_call: NA
j_call: TRBJ1-2
cdr3_aa: CASSPRGRGEVGYTF
cdr3_nt: TGTGCCAGTAGTCCCCGGGGCAGGGGAGAAGTGGGCTACACCTTC

clone_size: NA
v_call: TRBV28
d_call: NA
j_call: TRBJ2-2
cdr3_aa: CASSVGNTGELFF
cdr3_nt: TGTGCCAGCAGTGTTGGGAACACCGGGGAGCTGTTTTTT

clone_size: NA
v_call: TRBV18
d_call: NA
j_call: TRBJ1-4
cdr3_aa: CASSPVIGGANEKLFF
cdr3_nt: TGTGCCAGCTCACCAGTCATTGGAGGAGCAAATGAAAAACTGTTTTTT

clone_size: NA
v_call: TRBV7-2
d_call: TRBD1
j_call: TRBJ2-3
cdr3_aa: CASSSHLGQHTQYF
cdr3_nt: TGTGCCAGCAGCTCACATTTGGGACAGCATACGCAGTATTTT

clone_size: NA
v_call: TRBV25-1
d_call: TRBD2
j_call: TRBJ2-1
cdr3_aa: CASSETSGRENEQFF
cdr3_nt: TGTGCCAGCAGTGAGACTAGCGGGAGGGAGAATGAGCAGTTCTTC

clone_size: NA
v_call: TRBV19
d_call: NA
j_call: TRBJ2-1
cdr3_aa: CASSTSDSEQFF
cdr3_nt: TGTGCCAGTAGTACTAGCGATAGTGAGCAGTTCTTC

clone_size: NA
v_call: TRBV2
d_call: TRBD1
j_call: TRBJ2-2
cdr3_aa: CASYPQGESTGELFF
cdr3_nt: TGTGCCAGCTACCCACAGGGGGAGAGCACCGGGGAGCTGTTTTTT

clone_size: NA
v_call: TRBV2
d_call: NA
j_call: TRBJ2-7
cdr3_aa: CASSGGRNYEQYF
cdr3_nt: TGTGCCAGCAGCGGGGGTCGGAACTACGAGCAGTACTTC

clone_size: NA
v_call: TRBV6-1
d_call: NA
j_call: TRBJ2-1
cdr3_aa: CASSERRTSYNEQFF
cdr3_nt: TGTGCCAGCAGTGAACGGCGCACCTCCTACAATGAGCAGTTCTTC

clone_size: once
v_call: TRBV14
d_call: NA
j_call: TRBJ2-5
cdr3_aa: CASSRVLQETQYF
cdr3_nt: TGTGCCAGCAGCCGGGTCCTTCAAGAGACCCAGTACTTC

clone_size: NA
v_call: TRBV7-8
d_call: NA
j_call: TRBJ2-1
cdr3_aa: CASSRTLWTGYNEQFF
cdr3_nt: TGTGCCAGCAGCCGAACCCTATGGACTGGGTACAATGAGCAGTTCTTC

clone_size: NA
v_call: TRBV6-6
d_call: TRBD1
j_call: TRBJ2-7
cdr3_aa: CASSYSNRGPLEQYF
cdr3_nt: TGTGCTAGCAGTTACTCGAACAGGGGGCCTCTCGAGCAGTACTTC

clone_size: NA
v_call: TRBV13
d_call: NA
j_call: TRBJ1-4
cdr3_aa: CASSLWGERVDEKLFF
cdr3_nt: TGTGCCAGCAGCTTATGGGGGGAGCGGGTTGACGAAAAACTGTTTTTT

clone_size: NA
v_call: TRBV5-1
d_call: NA
j_call: TRBJ2-5
cdr3_aa: CASSWNQETQYF
cdr3_nt: TGCGCCAGCAGTTGGAACCAAGAGACCCAGTACTTC

clone_size: once
v_call: TRBV19
d_call: NA
j_call: TRBJ2-1
cdr3_aa: CASSIGREGPSQFF
cdr3_nt: TGTGCCAGTAGTATTGGGCGGGAAGGCCCCTCGCAGTTCTTC

clone_size: NA
v_call: TRBV7-2
d_call: TRBD1
j_call: TRBJ2-5
cdr3_aa: CASSLTGTVYQETQYF
cdr3_nt: TGTGCCAGCAGCTTAACTGGGACAGTGTACCAAGAGACCCAGTACTTC

clone_size: NA
v_call: TRBV7-2
d_call: TRBD1
j_call: TRBJ1-3
cdr3_aa: CASSLTTGAGNTIYF
cdr3_nt: TGTGCCAGCAGCTTGACTACAGGGGCTGGAAACACCATATATTTT

clone_size: NA
v_call: TRBV9
d_call: TRBD2
j_call: TRBJ2-5
cdr3_aa: CASSVWEGFQETQYF
cdr3_nt: TGTGCCAGCAGCGTATGGGAGGGCTTCCAAGAGACCCAGTACTTC

clone_size: NA
v_call: TRBV4-1
d_call: NA
j_call: TRBJ2-3
cdr3_aa: CASSLKDRDTQYF
cdr3_nt: TGCGCCAGCAGCCTGAAGGATCGAGATACGCAGTATTTT

clone_size: NA
v_call: TRBV9
d_call: TRBD1
j_call: TRBJ2-2
cdr3_aa: CASSVGQGGYTGELFF
cdr3_nt: TGTGCCAGCAGCGTCGGACAGGGCGGATACACCGGGGAGCTGTTTTTT

clone_size: few
v_call: TRBV6-1
d_call: TRBD2
j_call: TRBJ2-1
cdr3_aa: CASSHRLAGDCFF
cdr3_nt: TGTGCCAGCAGTCACCGACTAGCGGGAGATTGTTTCTTC

clone_size: NA
v_call: TRBV6-1
d_call: TRBD1
j_call: TRBJ2-7
cdr3_aa: CASRSGTGAAYEQYF
cdr3_nt: TGTGCCAGCAGGTCCGGGACAGGGGCCGCCTACGAGCAGTACTTC

clone_size: NA
v_call: TRBV11-2
d_call: NA
j_call: TRBJ1-5
cdr3_aa: CASSSGAGPQHF
cdr3_nt: TGTGCCAGCAGCTCAGGCGCTGGGCCCCAGCATTTT

clone_size: NA
v_call: TRBV6-4
d_call: NA
j_call: TRBJ2-2
cdr3_aa: CASSREVNTGELFF
cdr3_nt: TGTGCCAGCAGTCGAGAGGTGAACACCGGGGAGCTGTTTTTT

clone_size: NA
v_call: TRBV5-1
d_call: TRBD2
j_call: TRBJ2-5
cdr3_aa: CASGLAGPQETQYF
cdr3_nt: TGCGCCAGCGGGTTAGCGGGACCACAAGAGACCCAGTACTTC

clone_size: NA
v_call: TRBV7-7
d_call: NA
j_call: TRBJ2-5
cdr3_aa: CASSLPSDIPRRGETQYF
cdr3_nt: TGTGCTAGCAGCTTACCCTCGGACATACCGAGAAGGGGGGAGACCCAGTACTTC

clone_size: NA
v_call: TRBV19
d_call: NA
j_call: TRBJ2-5
cdr3_aa: CASSIDPQGETQYF
cdr3_nt: TGTGCCAGTAGTATAGATCCCCAGGGTGAGACTCAGTACTTC

clone_size: NA
v_call: TRBV5-6
d_call: TRBD2
j_call: TRBJ2-3
cdr3_aa: CASSYPVTSLGTDTQYF
cdr3_nt: TGTGCCAGCAGCTACCCCGTGACTAGCCTGGGTACAGATACGCAGTATTTT

clone_size: NA
v_call: TRBV7-2
d_call: NA
j_call: TRBJ1-4
cdr3_aa: CASSTGGATNEKLFF
cdr3_nt: TGTGCCAGCAGCACAGGCGGCGCAACTAATGAAAAACTGTTTTTT

clone_size: NA
v_call: TRBV15
d_call: TRBD1
j_call: TRBJ1-5
cdr3_aa: CATSRDGQGGQPQHF
cdr3_nt: TGTGCCACCAGCAGGGATGGACAGGGAGGCCAGCCCCAGCATTTT

clone_size: NA
v_call: TRBV6-6
d_call: TRBD1
j_call: TRBJ1-1
cdr3_aa: CASRGQGVDTEAFF
cdr3_nt: TGTGCCAGCAGGGGACAGGGCGTTGACACTGAAGCTTTCTTT

clone_size: NA
v_call: TRBV7-2
d_call: TRBD1
j_call: TRBJ2-3
cdr3_aa: CASSPQTGAADTQYF
cdr3_nt: TGTGCCAGCAGCCCCCAGACAGGGGCGGCGGATACGCAGTATTTT